Sequencing of this T cell receptor (beta chain) was carried out in a study of T cells after yellow fever vaccination. Between the trimmed V and J ends, which lost 1 base and 6 bases, there was a span of 13 bases. This CDR3 comprises 16 residues. Germline CDR1 and CDR2: LGHNA and YSLEER. This clonotype was seen repeatedly, ten times or more. TCRdb independently ran MiXCR on the 5' RACE reads; one entry per CDR3 protein. The sample has approximately 47,000 distinct CDR3 sequences; just under 6.5% are singletons. The chain employs TRBV4-3 and TRBJ1-6; maybe TRBD1 (5 bases). This receptor was obtained from a man aged 25 to 40 who received the YFV17D yellow fever vaccine. The sample consisted of PBMCs, either bulk or a sorted T-cell subset (CD4+, CD8+, memory, or dextramer-sorted; not recorded which), taken 45 days after the yellow fever booster vaccination. The CDR3 reads CASSQGQPRGNSPLHF. CDR3 bases: TGCGCCAGCAGCCAAGGACAGCCTCGGGGTAATTCACCCCTCCACTTT.